The clone carrying this T cell receptor (beta chain) was counted many times. Its specificity is unknown. This CDR3 is 15 amino acids long. The V gene's germline CDR1 is LGHDT and CDR2 YNNKEL (reference sequence). V lost 1 base to trimming and J lost 0 bases, with 9 bases between them. This sample is drawn from a study of post-analysis software for immune sequencing data. Study-level points and caveats: Controls significantly exceeded multiple sclerosis patients in normalized Chao1 diversity. Four or five TRBV segments occurring more often in patients than controls included TRBV5-6, TRBV5-1 and TRBV20-1.

The TCR beta cDNA libraries carried unique molecular identifiers. With about 0.95 to 11 million T cells as the source, some 500,000 cDNA molecules resulted. TCRdb ran MiXCR on the PCR reads and lists one entry per CDR3 protein. The sample holds roughly 540,000 distinct CDR3 sequences; under 40% are singletons and the top ten take under 7%. This TCR came from a girl under 18 with multiple sclerosis. This chain uses TRBV3-1 with TRBJ1-2, with D possibly TRBD1 on 5 matching bases. Material for sequencing was blood. As DNA, the CDR3 is TGTGCCAGCAGCCAAGTTGGCAGGGCTAACTATGGCTACACCTTC. Translating gives CASSQVGRANYGYTF.